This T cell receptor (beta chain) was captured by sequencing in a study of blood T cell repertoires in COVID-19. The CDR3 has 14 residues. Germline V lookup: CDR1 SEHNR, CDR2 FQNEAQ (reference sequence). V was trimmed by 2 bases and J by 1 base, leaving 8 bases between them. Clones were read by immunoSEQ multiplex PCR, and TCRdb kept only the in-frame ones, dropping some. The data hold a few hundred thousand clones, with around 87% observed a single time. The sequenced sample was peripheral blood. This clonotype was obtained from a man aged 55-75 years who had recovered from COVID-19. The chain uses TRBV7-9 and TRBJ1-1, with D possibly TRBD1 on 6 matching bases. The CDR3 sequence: CASSLYRENTEAFF. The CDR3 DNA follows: TGTGCCAGCAGCTTATACAGGGAGAACACTGAAGCTTTCTTT. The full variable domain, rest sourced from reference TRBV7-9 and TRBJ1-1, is DTGVSQNPRHKITKRGQNVTFRCDPISEHNRLYWYRQTLGQGPEFLTYFQNEAQLEKSRLLSDRFSAERPKGSFSTLEIQRTEQGDSAMYLCASSLYRENTEAFFGQGTRLTVV.